This entry describes one TCR beta chain. As yet, its antigen is unknown. The source of the sample is a study of cytomegalovirus exposure and HLA in healthy donors. Nominally healthy donors were sampled, though unrecorded immune exposures were likely. The PCR employed 60 Vbeta primers together with 13 Jbeta primers. Assay used: immunoSEQ multiplex PCR; TCRdb lists only in-frame clones, some missing. Of a few hundred thousand clones in the sample, approximately 80% were seen once. Study-level findings and limits: Reported results showed that the classifier diagnosed cytomegalovirus status with high specificity and sensitivity. TCR beta V- and J-gene trimming, according to a later analysis, was linked to a missense DCLRE1C variant.

Germline CDR1 reads SGHNT; CDR2 reads YYREEE (reference sequence). CDR3 length: 17 amino acids. The V end lost 3 bases, the J end lost 0 bases, and 15 bases lay between the germline ends. V is TRBV5-4 and J is TRBJ2-2; a weak D match, TRBD2 (6 bases). Sequencing was done on a sample of PBMCs. The receptor's source is a man aged 25-45 years in good health and CMV-seronegative. CDR3 sequence: CASSSHGRGPNTGELFF. CDR3 in DNA: TGTGCCAGCAGCTCCCACGGGCGGGGCCCGAACACCGGGGAGCTGTTTTTT. Based on the CDR3 plus reference TRBV5-4 and TRBJ2-2, the full variable domain is ETGVTQSPTHLIKTRGQQVTLRCSSQSGHNTVSWYQQALGQGPQFIFQYYREEENGRGNFPPRFSGLQFPNYSSELNVNALELDDSALYLCASSSHGRGPNTGELFFGEGSRLTVL.